The clone carrying this TCR beta chain was seen many times. Its specificity is unknown. The length of the CDR3 is 12 residues. Deletions cut 4 bases from V and 4 bases from J, with 7 bases between. Germline CDR1 MNHNY, CDR2 SVGAGI (reference sequence). MiXCR, applied by TCRdb to the reads, yields one record per CDR3 protein. Among 680,000 or so distinct CDR3 sequences listed, 35% were seen once. The data belong to a study of T cell repertoires in cytomegalovirus infection. Study in general: Public TCR beta signatures indicated both CMV infection and matching HLA type.

Study-level findings and limits: There were HLA-C-restricted CMV-specific TCR beta clonotypes dominating the ex vivo response. People with CMV and the relevant HLA were identified by cumulative public TCR beta family frequency.

This chain connects TRBV6-6 to TRBJ1-1; perhaps TRBD1 as D (5 bases). Sequencing was done on a sample of PBMCs. The sequence derives from a human donor in good health (CMV status not recorded). Some clones in this sample may be carry-over from other donors' samples. The CDR3 is CASSWGITEAFF. The CDR3, as DNA: TGTGCCAGCAGTTGGGGGATCACTGAAGCTTTCTTT.